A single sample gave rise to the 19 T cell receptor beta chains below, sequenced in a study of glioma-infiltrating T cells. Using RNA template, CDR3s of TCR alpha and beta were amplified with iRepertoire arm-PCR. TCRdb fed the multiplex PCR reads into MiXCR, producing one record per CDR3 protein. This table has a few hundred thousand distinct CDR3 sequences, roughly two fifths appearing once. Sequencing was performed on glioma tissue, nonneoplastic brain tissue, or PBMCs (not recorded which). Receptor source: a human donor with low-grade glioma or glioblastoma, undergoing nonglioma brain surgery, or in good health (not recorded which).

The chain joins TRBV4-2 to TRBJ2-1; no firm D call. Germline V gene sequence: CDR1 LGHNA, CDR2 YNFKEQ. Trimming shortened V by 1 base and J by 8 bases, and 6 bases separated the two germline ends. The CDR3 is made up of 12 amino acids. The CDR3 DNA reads TGTGCCAGCAGCCAAGTGGTCGATGAGCAGTTCTTC. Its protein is CASSQVVDEQFF.

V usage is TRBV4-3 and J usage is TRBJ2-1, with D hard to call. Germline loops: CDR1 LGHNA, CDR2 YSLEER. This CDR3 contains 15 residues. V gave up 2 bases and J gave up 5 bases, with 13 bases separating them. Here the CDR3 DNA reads TGCGCCAGCAGCCAACTAACCTCGGGCAACAATGAGCAGTTCTTC. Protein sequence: CASSQLTSGNNEQFF.

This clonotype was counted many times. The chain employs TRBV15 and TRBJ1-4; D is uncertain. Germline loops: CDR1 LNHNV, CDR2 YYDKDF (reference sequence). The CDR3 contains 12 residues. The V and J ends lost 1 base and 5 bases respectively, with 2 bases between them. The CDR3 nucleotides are TGTGCCACCAGCAGAGGCAATGAAAAACTGTTTTTT. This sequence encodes CATSRGNEKLFF.

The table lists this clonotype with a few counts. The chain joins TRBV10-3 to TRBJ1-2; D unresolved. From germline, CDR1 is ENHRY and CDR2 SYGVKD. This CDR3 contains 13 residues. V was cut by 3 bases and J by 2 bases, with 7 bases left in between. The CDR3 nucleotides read TGTGCCATCAGTGATGGGGTAAACTATGGCTACACCTTC. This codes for CAISDGVNYGYTF.

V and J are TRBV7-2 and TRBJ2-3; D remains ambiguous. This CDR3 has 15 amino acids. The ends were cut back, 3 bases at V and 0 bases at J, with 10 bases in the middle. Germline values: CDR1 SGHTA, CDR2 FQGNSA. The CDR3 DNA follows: TGTGCCAGCAGCTTCGGCAGCGCCAGCACAGATACGCAGTATTTT. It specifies CASSFGSASTDTQYF.

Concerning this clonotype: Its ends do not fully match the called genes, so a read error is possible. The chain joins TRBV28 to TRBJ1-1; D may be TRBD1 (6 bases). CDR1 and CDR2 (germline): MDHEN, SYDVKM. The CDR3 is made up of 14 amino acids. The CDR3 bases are TGTGCCAGCAGTATAAGAGGGTGGGACACTGAAGCTCTCTTT. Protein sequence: CASSIRGWDTEALF. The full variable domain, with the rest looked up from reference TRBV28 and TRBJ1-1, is DVKVTQSSRYLVKRTGEKVFLECVQDMDHENMFWYRQDPGLGLRLIYFSYDVKMKEKGDIPEGYSVSREKKERFSLILESASTNQTSMYLCASSIRGWDTEALFGQGTRLTVV.

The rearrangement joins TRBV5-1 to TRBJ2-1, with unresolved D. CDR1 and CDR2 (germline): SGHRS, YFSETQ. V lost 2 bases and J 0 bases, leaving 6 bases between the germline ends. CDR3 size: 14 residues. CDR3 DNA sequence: TGCGCCAGCAGCTTCTGGGGCTCCTACAATGAGCAGTTCTTC. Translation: CASSFWGSYNEQFF.

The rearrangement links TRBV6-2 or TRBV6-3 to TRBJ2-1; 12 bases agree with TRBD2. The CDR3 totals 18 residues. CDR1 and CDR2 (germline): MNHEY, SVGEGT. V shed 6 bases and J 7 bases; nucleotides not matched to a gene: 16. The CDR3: CASSPHAALAGGQNEQFF. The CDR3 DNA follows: TGTGCCAGCAGCCCTCATGCCGCACTAGCGGGAGGTCAGAATGAGCAGTTCTTC.

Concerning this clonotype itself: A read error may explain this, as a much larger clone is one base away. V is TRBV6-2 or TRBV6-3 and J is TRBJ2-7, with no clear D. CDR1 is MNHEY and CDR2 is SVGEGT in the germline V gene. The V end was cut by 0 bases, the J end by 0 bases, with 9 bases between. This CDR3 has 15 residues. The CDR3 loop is CASSYSPAVSYEQYF. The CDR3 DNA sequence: TGTGCCAGCAGTTACTCCCCGGCGGTCTCCTACGAGCAGTACTTC.

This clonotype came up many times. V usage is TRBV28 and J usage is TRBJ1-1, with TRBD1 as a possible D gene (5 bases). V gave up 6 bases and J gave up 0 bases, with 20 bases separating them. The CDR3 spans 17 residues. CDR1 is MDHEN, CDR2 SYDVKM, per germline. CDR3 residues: CASSNWGTDGLNTEAFF. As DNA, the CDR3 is TGTGCCAGCAGCAACTGGGGGACGGACGGCCTGAACACTGAAGCTTTCTTT.

CDR3 DNA sequence: TGCGCCAGCAGCTTGAGGGGAGGTGAAAACATTCAGTACTTC. Translation: CASSLRGGENIQYF. The genes are TRBV5-1 and TRBJ2-4; perhaps TRBD2 as D (6 bases). The CDR3 runs to 14 residues. The germline V gene has CDR1 SGHRS and CDR2 YFSETQ. V shed 1 base and J shed 5 bases, with 10 bases lying between them.

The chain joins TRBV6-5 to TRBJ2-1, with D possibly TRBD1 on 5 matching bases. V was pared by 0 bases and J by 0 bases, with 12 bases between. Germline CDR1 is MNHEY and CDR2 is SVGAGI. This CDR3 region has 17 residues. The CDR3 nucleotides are TGTGCCAGCAGTTACTCCCCCACAGGTTACTCCTACAATGAGCAGTTCTTC. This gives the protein CASSYSPTGYSYNEQFF.

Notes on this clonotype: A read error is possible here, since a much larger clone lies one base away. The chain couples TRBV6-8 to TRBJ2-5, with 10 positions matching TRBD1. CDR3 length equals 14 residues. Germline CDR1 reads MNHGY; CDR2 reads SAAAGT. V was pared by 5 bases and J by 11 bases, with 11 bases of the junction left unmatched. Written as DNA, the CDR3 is TGTGCCAGCAGTATCCGGGACAGGGGCTACGGGCAGTACTTC. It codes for CASSIRDRGYGQYF.

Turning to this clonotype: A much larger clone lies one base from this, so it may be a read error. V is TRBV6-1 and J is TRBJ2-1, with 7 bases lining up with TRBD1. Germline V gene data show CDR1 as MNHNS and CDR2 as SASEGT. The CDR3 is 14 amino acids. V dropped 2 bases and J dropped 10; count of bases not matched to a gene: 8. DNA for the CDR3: TGTGCCAGCAGTGAATGGGGGACAGCATACGAGCAGTTCTTC. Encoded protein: CASSEWGTAYEQFF.

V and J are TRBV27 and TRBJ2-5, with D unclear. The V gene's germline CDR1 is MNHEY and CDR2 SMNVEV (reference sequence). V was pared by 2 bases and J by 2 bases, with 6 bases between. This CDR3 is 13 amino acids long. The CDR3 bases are TGTGCCAGCAGTTTAATACAGCAAGAGACCCAGTACTTC. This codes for CASSLIQQETQYF.

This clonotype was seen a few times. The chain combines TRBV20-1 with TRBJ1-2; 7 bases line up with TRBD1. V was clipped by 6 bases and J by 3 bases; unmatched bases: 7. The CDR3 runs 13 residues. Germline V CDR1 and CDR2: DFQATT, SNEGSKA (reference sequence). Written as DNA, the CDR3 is TGCAGTGCCTCCTGGACAGGCGACTATGGCTACACCTTC. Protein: CSASWTGDYGYTF.

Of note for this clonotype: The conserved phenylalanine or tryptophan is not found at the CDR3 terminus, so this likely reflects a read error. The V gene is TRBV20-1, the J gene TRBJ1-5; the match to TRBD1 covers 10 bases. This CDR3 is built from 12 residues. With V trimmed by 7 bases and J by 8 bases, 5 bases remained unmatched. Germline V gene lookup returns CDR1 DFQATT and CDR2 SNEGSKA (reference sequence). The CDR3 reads CSGTGGLEPQHS. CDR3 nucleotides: TGCAGTGGGACAGGGGGATTGGAGCCCCAGCATTCT.

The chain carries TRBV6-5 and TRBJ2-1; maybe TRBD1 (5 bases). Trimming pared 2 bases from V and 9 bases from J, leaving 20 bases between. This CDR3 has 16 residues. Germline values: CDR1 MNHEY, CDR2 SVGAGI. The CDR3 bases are TGTGCCAGCAGTTACGTCGCTAGGGGTATATATAGTGAGCAGTTCTTC. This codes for CASSYVARGIYSEQFF.

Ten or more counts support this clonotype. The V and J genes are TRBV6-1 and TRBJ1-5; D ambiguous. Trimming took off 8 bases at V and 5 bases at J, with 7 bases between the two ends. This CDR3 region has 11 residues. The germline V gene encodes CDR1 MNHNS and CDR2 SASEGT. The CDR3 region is CASRKDQPQHF. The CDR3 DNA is TGTGCCAGCCGTAAAGATCAGCCCCAGCATTTT.